The rows below give T cell receptor beta chains drawn from one sample of a study of shared clonotypes between healthy human individuals. TCRdb keeps only in-frame clones here, not all; method: immunoSEQ multiplex PCR. The repertoire holds hundreds of thousands of clones, approximately 96% seen once, with 0.11% in the top ten. The sequencing input was naive CD8+ T cells sorted from blood. The receptors come from a woman in her 30s in good health. CDR3s include the opening cysteine and the closing phenylalanine or tryptophan. The D gene is left open where the match is weak. Not all rows give a size; the values are once, few, many and, for expanded clones, a class.

.	TRBV7-9	TRBJ2-1	TRBD1	TGTGCCAGCAGCTTAATTGGACAGGGTTACAATGAGCAGTTCTTC	CASSLIGQGYNEQFF
.	TRBV27	TRBJ2-7	.	TGTGCCAGCAGTTTACGGGGGGCGAATTACGAGCAGTACTTC	CASSLRGANYEQYF
.	TRBV9	TRBJ1-5	.	TGTGCCAGCAGCAAAGACGGGGGTGGGCAGCCCCAGCATTTT	CASSKDGGGQPQHF
.	TRBV7-9	TRBJ2-1	TRBD2	TGTGCCAGCAACGGAAACAGAAGGACTAGCTGGAATGAGCAGTTCTTC	CASNGNRRTSWNEQFF
.	TRBV6-6	TRBJ1-5	.	TGTGCCAGCAGTTACTCGTGGGGCAATCAGCCCCAGCATTTT	CASSYSWGNQPQHF
.	TRBV25-1	TRBJ2-7	.	TGTGCCAGCAGTGATGGCGGGTTGACCTACGAGCAGTACTTC	CASSDGGLTYEQYF
.	TRBV6-5	TRBJ2-7	TRBD2	TGTGCCAGCAGTTCTACACTAGCGGGAGAGCCCTACGAGCAGTACTTC	CASSSTLAGEPYEQYF
.	TRBV5-1	TRBJ2-1	TRBD2	TGCGCCAGCAGGGACTCCGGGACTAGCGGGATGAATGAGCAGTTCTTC	CASRDSGTSGMNEQFF
.	TRBV7-9	TRBJ2-2	TRBD2	TGTGCCAGCAGCATGGGGGAGGGCACCGGGGAGCTGTTTTTT	CASSMGEGTGELFF
.	TRBV19	TRBJ2-7	TRBD2	TGTGCCAGTAGTCCGGAGGGACTAGCGGGACACTACGAGCAGTACTTC	CASSPEGLAGHYEQYF
.	TRBV6-5	TRBJ2-7	TRBD1	TGTGCCAGCAGTAACGGCGGGACAGGTTACGAGCAGTACTTC	CASSNGGTGYEQYF
.	TRBV2	TRBJ2-7	TRBD2	TGTGCCAGTGGCGGGGGGAGCTCCTACGAGCAGTACTTC	CASGGGSSYEQYF
once	TRBV19	TRBJ2-7	.	TGTGCCAGTAGTAGCGGGCAGACGATAACCTACGAGCAGTACTTC	CASSSGQTITYEQYF
.	TRBV7-9	TRBJ2-7	.	TGTGCCAGCAGCTCCGGCGGGTGGGGCTTATCCTACGAGCAGTACTTC	CASSSGGWGLSYEQYF
.	TRBV28	TRBJ2-1	TRBD2	TGTGCCAGCAGCCGCTTGACTAGCGGGAGTATCCATGAGCAGTTCTTC	CASSRLTSGSIHEQFF
.	TRBV19	TRBJ1-2	.	TGTGCCAGTAGTAAACACCATGGCCACACCTTC	CASSKHHGHTF
.	TRBV28	TRBJ2-7	TRBD1	TGTGCCAGCAGTTTGGGGACAGGGGCCTACGAGCAGTACTTC	CASSLGTGAYEQYF
.	TRBV7-6	TRBJ2-6	.	TGTGCCAGCAGCCCGACGGCCTTTGGGGCCAACGTCCTGACTTTC	CASSPTAFGANVLTF
.	TRBV19	TRBJ2-1	TRBD2	TGTGCCAGTAGTATCAGCGGACTAGGGTCCTACAATGAGCAGTTCTTC	CASSISGLGSYNEQFF
.	TRBV11-2	TRBJ2-1	.	TGTGCCAGCAGCTTGACTAATGAGCAGTTCTTC	CASSLTNEQFF
once	TRBV27	TRBJ1-1	.	TGTGCCAGCAGTCCTACAGGCATGAACACTGAAGCTTTCTTT	CASSPTGMNTEAFF
.	TRBV28	TRBJ1-2	TRBD1	TGTGCCAGCAGTTTGCCCCGGCGGACAGGAAACTATGGCTACACCTTC	CASSLPRRTGNYGYTF
.	TRBV5-6	TRBJ2-5	TRBD2	TGTGCCAGCAGCTTCACTAGCGGCCAAGAGACCCAGTACTTC	CASSFTSGQETQYF
.	TRBV27	TRBJ2-1	.	TGTGCCAGCAGTTTTGGGGATAATGAGCAGTTCTTC	CASSFGDNEQFF
.	TRBV2	TRBJ2-1	TRBD1	TGTGCCAGCTGCCTGACAGGGGTAACCTACAATGAGCAGTTCTTC	CASCLTGVTYNEQFF
.	TRBV7-9	TRBJ1-1	TRBD1	TGTGCCAGCAGCTTTGGGACAGGGGGCGTGTTAGACACTGAAGCTTTCTTT	CASSFGTGGVLDTEAFF
.	TRBV11-2	TRBJ2-7	TRBD2	TGTGCCAGCAGCCCCGGGACTAGCGGTTACGAGCAGTACTTC	CASSPGTSGYEQYF
.	TRBV10-2	TRBJ2-2	.	TGCGCCAGCCTAGGTGGTGCGGAGCTGTTTTTT	CASLGGAELFF
.	TRBV19	TRBJ2-2	.	TGTGCCAGTAGTATAACCGCGGGTCTCGGTGAGGGGGAGCTGTTTTTT	CASSITAGLGEGELFF
.	TRBV11-2	TRBJ2-1	.	TGTGCCAGCAGCTCCCCCTCAACTCGACTGGGGGGCAATGAGCAGTTCTTC	CASSSPSTRLGGNEQFF
.	TRBV10-2	TRBJ2-7	.	TGCGCCAGCAGTGAGTCGAAAGGTGGCTACGAGCAGTACTTC	CASSESKGGYEQYF
.	TRBV18	TRBJ2-7	TRBD2	TGTGCCAGCTCCTCGACTAGCAGTTACTCCTACGAGCAGTACTTC	CASSSTSSYSYEQYF
once	TRBV2	TRBJ2-2	.	TGTGCCAGCAGCGCCGAGACAGGCGCCTGGGACACCGGGGAGCTGTTTTTT	CASSAETGAWDTGELFF
.	TRBV4-2	TRBJ2-1	TRBD1	TGTGCCAGCAGCCAAGTGGGGACAGGGGGTTACAATGAGCAGTTCTTC	CASSQVGTGGYNEQFF
.	TRBV5-6	TRBJ1-4	.	TGTGCCAGCAGCTTCGGGACCGGCTATGAAAAACTGTTTTTT	CASSFGTGYEKLFF
.	TRBV27	TRBJ1-2	TRBD1	TGTGCCAGCAGGGGTACAGGGGATGGCTACACCTTC	CASRGTGDGYTF
.	TRBV28	TRBJ1-5	TRBD1	TGTGCCAGCAGACATTTGACAGGGGGCGGGAGTCAGCCCCAGCATTTT	CASRHLTGGGSQPQHF
.	TRBV28	TRBJ2-5	.	TGTGCCAGCAGCCTCGCCGAGACCCAGTACTTC	CASSLAETQYF
.	TRBV6-5	TRBJ1-2	TRBD1	TGTGCCAGCAGCCCAACAGGGGGGGGTTCTGGCTACACCTTC	CASSPTGGGSGYTF
.	TRBV28	TRBJ1-2	.	TGTGCCAGCAGTCCCCCAGGGGTGAGCTATGGCTACACCTTC	CASSPPGVSYGYTF
.	TRBV2	TRBJ2-7	.	TGTGCCAGCAGTGAGCAGGACCCAGCCTACGAGCAGTACTTC	CASSEQDPAYEQYF
.	TRBV7-9	TRBJ2-1	.	TGTGCCAGCAGCCACCAACTAGCCGGGCCCGAGGAGCAGTTCTTC	CASSHQLAGPEEQFF
.	TRBV11-3	TRBJ2-3	.	TGTGCCAGCAGCCCCGGGACGGCAGATACGCAGTATTTT	CASSPGTADTQYF
.	TRBV5-4	TRBJ2-7	.	TGTGCCGTCCGCGGTCCAAAGGGGTACGAGCAGTACTTC	CAVRGPKGYEQYF
.	TRBV27	TRBJ2-7	TRBD1	TGTGCCAGCAACCTGGGACAGGGGGCAGGCGGCGACGAGCAGTACTTC	CASNLGQGAGGDEQYF
.	TRBV4-2	TRBJ1-5	TRBD1	TGTGCCAGCAGCCAAGAGGGGACAGGCTTCTCTCAGCCCCAGCATTTT	CASSQEGTGFSQPQHF
once	TRBV27	TRBJ2-5	.	TGTGCCAGCAGTTTATCACCCTGGGGGCAAGAGACCCAGTACTTC	CASSLSPWGQETQYF
.	TRBV28	TRBJ1-5	.	TGTGCCAGCAGTTATACCAGATCGGGTGGTCAGCCCCAGCATTTT	CASSYTRSGGQPQHF
.	TRBV27	TRBJ1-5	TRBD1	TGTGCCAGCAGAGGACAGGGGAATCAGCCCCAGCATTTT	CASRGQGNQPQHF
.	TRBV2	TRBJ1-3	.	TGTGCCAGCAGTGGGGCGAGAGACTCTGGAAACACCATATATTTT	CASSGARDSGNTIYF
.	TRBV15	TRBJ2-1	.	TGTGCCACCAGCACCGGAGGCTTAAATGAGCAGTTCTTC	CATSTGGLNEQFF
.	TRBV6-5	TRBJ2-1	.	TGTGCCAGCAGTTACTCAAGGTATGGTGAGCAGTTCTTC	CASSYSRYGEQFF
.	TRBV27	TRBJ2-7	.	TGTGCCAGCAGTTTAACCGGGAGTGTCGCCGAGCAGTACTTC	CASSLTGSVAEQYF